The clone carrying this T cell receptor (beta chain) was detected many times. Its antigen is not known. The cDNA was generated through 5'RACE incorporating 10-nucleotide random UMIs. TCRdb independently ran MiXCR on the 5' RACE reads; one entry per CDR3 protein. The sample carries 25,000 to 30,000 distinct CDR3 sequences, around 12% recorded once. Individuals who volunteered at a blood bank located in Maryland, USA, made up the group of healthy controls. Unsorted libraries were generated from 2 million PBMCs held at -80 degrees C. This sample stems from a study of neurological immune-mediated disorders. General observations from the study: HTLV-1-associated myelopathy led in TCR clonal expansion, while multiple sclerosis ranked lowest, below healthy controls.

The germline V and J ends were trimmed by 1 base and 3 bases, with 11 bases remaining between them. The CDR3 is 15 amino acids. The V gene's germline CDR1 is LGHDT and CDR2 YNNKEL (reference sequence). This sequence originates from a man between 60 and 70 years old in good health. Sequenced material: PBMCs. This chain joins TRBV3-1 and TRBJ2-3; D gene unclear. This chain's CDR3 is CASSQAGVGTDTQYF. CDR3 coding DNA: TGTGCCAGCAGCCAAGCAGGAGTGGGGACAGATACGCAGTATTTT.